These 8 T cell receptor beta chains share one sample of origin, sequenced in a study of T cell repertoires in cytomegalovirus infection. The antigens for these receptors are not known. TCRdb passed the reads through MiXCR, listing each CDR3 protein once. Among under 450,000 distinct CDR3 sequences listed, about a third were seen once. The source material was cultured PBMCs, sampled from culture after CMV antigen stimulation. The receptors come from a human donor in good health (CMV status not recorded). Some clones in this sample may be carry-over from other donors' samples.

The table lists this clonotype with a few counts. The chain uses TRBV7-4 and TRBJ1-4, with a possible D match to TRBD1 (6 bases). V was trimmed by 1 base and J by 8 bases, leaving 11 bases between them. The germline V gene has CDR1 SGHVT and CDR2 SQSDAQ. This CDR3 is built from 14 residues. This CDR3 reads CASSLEQGEEKLFF. In DNA form, the CDR3 reads TGTGCCAGCAGCTTAGAACAGGGAGAAGAAAAACTGTTTTTT.

The chain is built from TRBV20-1 and TRBJ2-2; 11 bases map to TRBD2. This CDR3 region has 16 residues. The J segment lost 6 bases and the V segment lost 7 bases, leaving 13 bases of the junction unmatched. Germline V CDR1 and CDR2: DFQATT, SNEGSKA (reference sequence). The CDR3 is CSVLPSSGRFAGELFF. In DNA, the CDR3 is TGCAGTGTTCTCCCCTCTAGCGGGAGGTTCGCCGGGGAGCTGTTTTTT.

This clonotype was detected only a few times. This chain joins TRBV4-1 and TRBJ2-1, with 8 bases that match TRBD2. The CDR3 is 17 residues long. Germline CDR1 reads MGHRA; CDR2 reads YSYEKL. Germline trimming cut 0 bases from V and 0 bases from J; bases unmatched to any gene: 4. Here the CDR3 DNA reads TGCGCCAGCAGCCAAGATCTGAGCGGGAGCTCCTACAATGAGCAGTTCTTC. Protein product: CASSQDLSGSSYNEQFF.

This clonotype turned up a few times. The chain joins TRBV7-8 to TRBJ2-5, with 12 bases matching TRBD2. The V segment lost 1 base and the J segment 4 bases; nucleotides outside the gene matches: 7. The CDR3 sequence is 17 residues long. The germline gives CDR1 SGHVS, CDR2 FQNEAQ. The CDR3 here is CASSLDVLAGGGETQYF. CDR3 DNA: TGTGCCAGCAGCTTAGACGTCCTAGCGGGAGGGGGAGAGACCCAGTACTTC.

This clonotype has a handful of counts. The rearrangement links TRBV29-1 to TRBJ2-3; 8 bases map to TRBD2. Germline assignment: CDR1 SQVTM and CDR2 ANQGSEA. The CDR3 is 14 amino acids. The ends lost 4 bases at V and 5 bases at J; junction bases unmatched: 8. The CDR3 protein is CSVVQREQRDTQYF. For the CDR3, the DNA is TGCAGCGTTGTCCAGCGGGAGCAACGAGATACGCAGTATTTT.

This sequence joins TRBV12-3 or TRBV12-4 and TRBJ1-2; a possible D gene is TRBD1 (5 bases). This CDR3 comprises 16 residues. The ends were cut back, 5 bases at V and 3 bases at J, with 19 bases in the middle. CDR3 sequence (DNA): TGTGCCAGCAGTCCATTCGAGGGGCTTTCGGACTATGGCTACACCTTC. It specifies CASSPFEGLSDYGYTF.

This clonotype has just a few counts. The rearrangement joins TRBV7-9 to TRBJ2-1, with 7 bases that match TRBD2. The CDR3 has 21 residues. The germline V gene has CDR1 SEHNR and CDR2 FQNEAQ (reference sequence). V was clipped by 1 base and J by 2 bases; unmatched bases: 20. CDR3 bases: TGTGCCAGCAGCTTAGGTTTAGATCGCTTCGGTGGCGGGAGTACCTACAATGAGCAGTTCTTC. It codes for CASSLGLDRFGGGSTYNEQFF.

This clonotype was picked up a small number of times. The rearrangement uses TRBV7-9 and TRBJ2-7, with D perhaps being TRBD1 or TRBD2 (5 bases each). V shed 5 bases and J shed 0 bases, with 11 bases lying between them. CDR3 length: 14 residues. Germline CDR1 is SEHNR and CDR2 is FQNEAQ (reference sequence). In DNA, the CDR3 is TGTGCCAGCAGCCCCCCGGGACCCTCCTACGAGCAGTACTTC. Amino acids: CASSPPGPSYEQYF. Supplemented by reference TRBV7-9 and TRBJ2-7, the full variable domain reads DTGVSQNPRHKITKRGQNVTFRCDPISEHNRLYWYRQTLGQGPEFLTYFQNEAQLEKSRLLSDRFSAERPKGSFSTLEIQRTEQGDSAMYLCASSPPGPSYEQYFGPGTRLTVT.